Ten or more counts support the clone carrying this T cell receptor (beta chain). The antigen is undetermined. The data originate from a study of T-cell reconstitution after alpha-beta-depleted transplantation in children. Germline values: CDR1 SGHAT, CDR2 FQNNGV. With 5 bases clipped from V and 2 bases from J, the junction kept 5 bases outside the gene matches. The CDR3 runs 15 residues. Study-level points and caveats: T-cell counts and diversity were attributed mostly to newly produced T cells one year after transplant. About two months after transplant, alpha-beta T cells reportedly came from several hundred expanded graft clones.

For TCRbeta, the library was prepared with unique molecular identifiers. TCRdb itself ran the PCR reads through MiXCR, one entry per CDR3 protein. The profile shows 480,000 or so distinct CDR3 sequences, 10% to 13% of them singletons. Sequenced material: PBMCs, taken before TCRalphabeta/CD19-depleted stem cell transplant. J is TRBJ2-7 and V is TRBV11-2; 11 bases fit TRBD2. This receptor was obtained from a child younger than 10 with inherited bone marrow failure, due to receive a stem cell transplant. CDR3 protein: CASSRGLADAYEQYF. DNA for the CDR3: TGTGCCAGCAGCCGGGGACTAGCGGATGCCTACGAGCAGTACTTC.